Listed below are T cell receptor beta chains from one sample, sequenced in a study of blood T cell repertoires in COVID-19. The protocol was immunoSEQ multiplex PCR, while the TCRdb copy is restricted to in-frame clones and leaves out a portion. The sample carries 200,000 to 300,000 clones, over 90% recorded once. The material sequenced was peripheral blood. These receptors were obtained from a young man with COVID-19, enrolled during active disease. CDR3s leave out the opening cysteine and the closing phenylalanine or tryptophan.

TRBV4-1	16	TRBJ2-2	ASSQVGTGGRNTGELF
TRBV21-1	9	TRBJ1-6	ASSQVSPLH
TRBV28	13	TRBJ2-7	ASSLSGGGIYEQY
TRBV19	12	TRBJ1-1	ASSTHRTGLEAF
TRBV19	14	TRBJ2-2	ASSPQTGGLTGELF
TRBV5-6	8	TRBJ1-2	ASTQGGYT
TRBV9	11	TRBJ2-2	ASSVSFPGELF
TRBV29-1	10	TRBJ1-2	SVGQGAGGYT
TRBV5-1	12	TRBJ1-1	ASSRSLDSTEAF
TRBV29-1	9	TRBJ1-1	SVEARTEAF
TRBV12-3/TRBV12-4	10	TRBJ1-2	ASSLGARGYT
TRBV19	11	TRBJ1-2	ASSSGFSYGYT
TRBV7-9	15	TRBJ1-4	ASSLALSGATNEKLF
TRBV7-6	13	TRBJ1-6	ASSLDGGVRSPLH
TRBV7-3	14	TRBJ2-2	ASSLTPGRNTGELF
TRBV5-1	10	TRBJ1-2	ASSPGNYGYT
TRBV5-1	14	TRBJ2-1	ASKSGRAGGLNEQF
TRBV3-1/TRBV3-2	11	TRBJ1-6	ASSLLGNSPLH
TRBV19	12	TRBJ1-2	ASSTPGQGSGYT
TRBV9	12	TRBJ1-6	ASSAGQGDSPLH
TRBV6-6	13	TRBJ2-7	ASSYGGGRSYEQY
TRBV7-7	14	TRBJ2-3	ASSLSWTGSTDTQY
TRBV19	11	TRBJ1-5	ASSSRVDQPQH
TRBV7-9	13	TRBJ2-1	ASSVSNQGSDEQF
TRBV9	13	TRBJ1-2	ASSVGAQGRYGYT
TRBV5-4	10	TRBJ1-1	ASSLDAERAF
TRBV12-3/TRBV12-4	11	TRBJ1-2	ASSRDRSRGYT
TRBV6-5	12	TRBJ1-3	ATLDSLSGNTIY
TRBV5-1	11	TRBJ1-4	ASSLDGSEKLF
TRBV19	14	TRBJ1-1	ASHSQGNRAGTEAF
TRBV5-1	13	TRBJ1-1	ASSLAPDRNTEAF
TRBV11-3	13	TRBJ2-7	ASSLWTGGTYEQY
TRBV7-3	11	TRBJ2-1	ASGSGGGGEQF
TRBV12-5	13	TRBJ1-6	ASAFGTSYNSPLH
TRBV2	13	TRBJ1-5	ASSEAGQGQGPQH
TRBV19	11	TRBJ2-5	ASSSGGAQTQY
TRBV7-2	12	TRBJ1-4	ASSSHTLNEKLF
TRBV11-2	12	TRBJ1-3	ASSFQGSGNTIY
TRBV11-2	11	TRBJ1-2	ASSPDRGDGYT
TRBV7-3	11	TRBJ2-5	ASSLRQGETQY
TRBV19	15	TRBJ1-5	ASSPHQTGYSNQPQH
TRBV2	11	TRBJ2-1	ASRGGTPNEQF
TRBV30	10	TRBJ1-3	ALRPSGNTIY
TRBV19	12	TRBJ1-1	ASSIGHGNTEAF
TRBV6-5	13	TRBJ2-2	ASVVPGHLGRELF
TRBV6-6	14	TRBJ2-7	ATNSDGTGLFYEQY
TRBV5-1	13	TRBJ2-6	ASSLQVPGANVLT
TRBV30	12	TRBJ2-2	AWSSGGYTGELF
TRBV9	13	TRBJ1-3	ASSVSLDRANTIY
TRBV19	14	TRBJ1-1	ASSRTPDRENTEAF
TRBV29-1	9	TRBJ2-1	SPTVYNEQF
TRBV9	12	TRBJ1-5	ASSVGGGNQPQH
TRBV29-1	11	TRBJ2-1	SARLPSYNEQF
TRBV5-5	13	TRBJ1-5	ASSWGGRGDQPQH
TRBV9	13	TRBJ1-6	ASSLTGVGDSPLH
TRBV2	11	TRBJ1-1	ASRPGRNTEAF
TRBV7-2	11	TRBJ1-1	ASSLGGGSEAF